Listed below are T cell receptor beta chains from one sample, sequenced in a study of cytomegalovirus exposure and HLA in healthy donors. Clones were read by immunoSEQ multiplex PCR, and TCRdb kept only the in-frame ones, dropping some. Altogether about 170,000 clones are present, around 76% being singletons, with the ten largest covering approximately 6.9%. What was sequenced was PBMCs. These receptor sequences come from a middle-aged man in good health and CMV-seropositive. Each CDR3 is given with its conserved first and last residue. The D gene is left open where the match is weak. Clone size is stated in some rows and not others, as once, few, many or a class when expanded.

size: once
D: -
J: TRBJ2-7
V: TRBV15
CDR3: CATSRGTGPTAYEQYF
DNA: TGTGCCACCAGCAGAGGAACAGGGCCTACAGCCTACGAGCAGTACTTC

size: few
D: -
J: TRBJ1-1
V: TRBV18
CDR3: CASSPRDRQGTEAFF
DNA: TGTGCCAGCTCACCACGAGACAGGCAGGGCACTGAAGCTTTCTTT

size: -
D: -
J: TRBJ1-1
V: TRBV7-9
CDR3: CASSPGTAAPQAFF
DNA: TGTGCCAGCAGCCCGGGGACTGCCGCTCCGCAAGCTTTCTTT

size: -
D: -
J: TRBJ1-3
V: TRBV6-1
CDR3: CASSEADRVFGNTIYF
DNA: TGTGCCAGCAGTGAGGCAGACAGAGTCTTTGGAAACACCATATATTTT

size: -
D: -
J: TRBJ2-1
V: TRBV5-1
CDR3: CASSLGGVRGDEQFF
DNA: TGCGCCAGCAGCTTGGGGGGGGTGCGTGGCGATGAGCAGTTCTTC

size: -
D: -
J: TRBJ1-4
V: TRBV29-1
CDR3: CSVEGLNEKLFF
DNA: TGCAGCGTTGAAGGGCTTAATGAAAAACTGTTTTTT

size: few
D: TRBD1
J: TRBJ2-1
V: TRBV19
CDR3: CASSNLGQYNEQFF
DNA: TGTGCCAGTAGTAATTTGGGACAGTACAATGAGCAGTTCTTC

size: once
D: -
J: TRBJ1-1
V: TRBV19
CDR3: CASSIGVVNTEAFF
DNA: TGTGCCAGTAGTATCGGAGTGGTGAACACTGAAGCTTTCTTT

size: -
D: TRBD1
J: TRBJ1-3
V: TRBV9
CDR3: CASSGKRQGSSSGNTIYF
DNA: TGTGCCAGCAGCGGAAAACGACAGGGTTCGAGCTCTGGAAACACCATATATTTT

size: few
D: TRBD1
J: TRBJ1-3
V: TRBV7-9
CDR3: CASSSGQGAGNTIYF
DNA: TGTGCCAGCAGCTCGGGACAGGGTGCGGGAAACACCATATATTTT

size: -
D: -
J: TRBJ1-5
V: TRBV6-4
CDR3: CASHRAYSNQPQHF
DNA: TGTGCCAGCCACAGGGCTTATAGCAATCAGCCCCAGCATTTT

size: few
D: TRBD2
J: TRBJ2-3
V: TRBV5-4
CDR3: CATELAGARLDTQYF
DNA: TGTGCCACCGAACTAGCGGGGGCGCGCTTAGATACGCAGTATTTT

size: -
D: TRBD1
J: TRBJ1-1
V: TRBV10-3
CDR3: CAISTGGNTEAFF
DNA: TGTGCCATCAGTACAGGGGGAAACACTGAAGCTTTCTTT

size: -
D: TRBD2
J: TRBJ2-1
V: TRBV2
CDR3: CASSRLAGVIEQFF
DNA: TGTGCCAGCAGCCGACTAGCGGGGGTTATTGAGCAGTTCTTC

size: -
D: -
J: TRBJ1-2
V: TRBV11-3
CDR3: CASSLVPTGFYGYTF
DNA: TGTGCCAGCAGCTTAGTTCCCACAGGGTTCTATGGCTACACCTTC

size: -
D: -
J: TRBJ2-7
V: TRBV7-2
CDR3: CASSLVTWQGNEQYF
DNA: TGTGCCAGCAGCTTAGTCACGTGGCAGGGTAACGAGCAGTACTTC

size: -
D: -
J: TRBJ2-5
V: TRBV19
CDR3: CASSIGGRRRQETQYF
DNA: TGTGCCAGTAGTATTGGTGGCAGGAGGCGCCAAGAGACCCAGTACTTC